This is a list of T cell receptor beta chains from one sample in a study of beta chain features in type 1 diabetes. Profiling relied on immunoSEQ multiplex PCR, and the TCRdb table lists in-frame clones only, not all of them. The sample has hundreds of thousands of clones; roughly 15% are singletons. The specimen was naive CD4+ T cells from blood. These receptor sequences come from a woman between 18 and 30 years old in good health. CDR3s include the opening cysteine and the closing phenylalanine or tryptophan. Each record gives: V gene, D gene, J gene, clone size, CDR3 DNA, CDR3 protein. The D gene is left open where the match is weak. The size field is filled for only some rows; it gives once, few, many or a size class.

>TRBV28|NA|TRBJ2-5|NA
TGTGCCAGCAGTTCCCCGGCGGCCGGAGAGACCCAGTACTTC
CASSSPAAGETQYF
>TRBV14|NA|TRBJ2-4|many
TGTGCCAGCAGCCAAACATTGTTTCACATTCAGTACTTC
CASSQTLFHIQYF
>TRBV28|TRBD1|TRBJ2-7|NA
TGTGCCAGCAGGACAGGGGCCATCGAGCAGTACTTC
CASRTGAIEQYF
>TRBV9|NA|TRBJ2-1|NA
TGTGCCAGCAGCGTCGACGGCTCCTTAAATGAGCAGTTCTTC
CASSVDGSLNEQFF
>TRBV5-6|TRBD2|TRBJ2-1|NA
TGTGCCAGCAGCCAGGTTAAACTAGCGGGAGTTCCCAATGAGCAGTTCTTC
CASSQVKLAGVPNEQFF
>TRBV6-5|NA|TRBJ2-3|NA
TGTGCCAGCAGCACCACTACTACAGATACGCAGTATTTT
CASSTTTTDTQYF
>TRBV7-2|NA|TRBJ2-6|NA
TGTGCCAGCAGCTTATCCCCCCGGCGCGCCAACGTCCTGACTTTC
CASSLSPRRANVLTF
>TRBV5-1|NA|TRBJ2-2|NA
TGCGCCAGCAAATCCACCCGAGGGGGGACCGGGGAGCTGTTTTTT
CASKSTRGGTGELFF
>TRBV28|TRBD2|TRBJ2-7|NA
TGTGCCAGCAGAAAAGCGGGAGGGAGCTCCTACGAGCAGTACTTC
CASRKAGGSSYEQYF
>TRBV10-3|TRBD2|TRBJ2-3|few
TGTGCCATCAGCGGGAGGCGGAGCACAGATACGCAGTATTTT
CAISGRRSTDTQYF
>TRBV27|TRBD1|TRBJ1-2|NA
TGTGCCAGCAGTCCCCGGACAGGGGAAGGCTACACCTTC
CASSPRTGEGYTF
>TRBV28|NA|TRBJ2-6|NA
TGTGCCAGCAGTTTAAGTGCCTCTGGGGCCAACGTCCTGACTTTC
CASSLSASGANVLTF
>TRBV7-2|TRBD1|TRBJ2-3|NA
TGTGCCAGCAGTCCCGCCCCGGGACAGGGATCAGATACGCAGTATTTT
CASSPAPGQGSDTQYF
>TRBV5-1|NA|TRBJ2-4|few
TGCGCCAGCAGCTTGGCCTATGGGGCCAAAAACATTCAGTACTTC
CASSLAYGAKNIQYF
>TRBV29-1|TRBD1|TRBJ1-4|NA
TGCAGCGTTAAGGGGGACAGGGTGGGCGAAAAACTGTTTTTT
CSVKGDRVGEKLFF
>TRBV7-9|NA|TRBJ2-1|NA
TGTGCCAGCAGCTTAGGTGCGGGTTCCTACAATGAGCAGTTCTTC
CASSLGAGSYNEQFF
>TRBV9|TRBD1|TRBJ2-2|NA
TGTGCCAGCAGCGCCACAGGGGGTCGGACCGGGGAGCTGTTTTTT
CASSATGGRTGELFF